There are a few counts of the clone carrying this TCR beta chain. Antigen: not known. Next came a second PCR, run for about 6 to 12 cycles, which used a sample-barcoded 5' primer along with a J-beta primer mix. Each cDNA molecule was tagged by a template-switch adaptor that had 12 random nucleotides. MiXCR, applied by TCRdb to the 5' RACE reads, yields one record per CDR3 protein. The profile shows more than 1,000,000 distinct CDR3 sequences, almost 25% of them singletons. The source of the sample is a study of blood T cells in healthy people across ages. Overall study: About one barcoded TCR beta cDNA was captured per two T cells.

Per sample, a minimum of 6.5 million PBMCs were isolated. Study observations and caveats: Donors of long life had a larger count of naive CD4+ cells and greater diversity than aged donors.

With V trimmed by 4 bases and J by 0 bases, 5 bases remained unmatched. The CDR3 has 15 amino acids. In germline, CDR1 is MGHRA, CDR2 YSYEKL. The sample also formed part of further work on T cells of mothers and their children.

The V call is TRBV4-1, the J call TRBJ1-2, with 7 bases identical to TRBD1. The sequencing input was blood. The sequence came from a girl aged 2 to 10 in good health. CDR3 bases: TGCGCCAGCAGCCCGAGAGGGGGCCCTAACTATGGCTACACCTTC. It encodes CASSPRGGPNYGYTF.